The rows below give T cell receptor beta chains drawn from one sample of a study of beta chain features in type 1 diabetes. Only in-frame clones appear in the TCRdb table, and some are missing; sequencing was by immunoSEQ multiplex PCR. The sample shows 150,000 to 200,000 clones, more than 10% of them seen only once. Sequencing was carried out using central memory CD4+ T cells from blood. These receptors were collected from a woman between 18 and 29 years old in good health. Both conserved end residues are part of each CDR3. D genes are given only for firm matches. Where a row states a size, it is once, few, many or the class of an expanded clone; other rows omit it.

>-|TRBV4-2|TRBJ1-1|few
TGTGCCAGCAGCCCCGACAGTGTTGAAGCTTTCTTT
CASSPDSVEAFF
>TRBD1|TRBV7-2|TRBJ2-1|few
TGTGCCAGCAGCTTAAACCCGGGACAGGGCTCCTACAATGAGCAGTTCTTC
CASSLNPGQGSYNEQFF
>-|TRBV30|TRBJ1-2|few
TGTGCCTGGAGTGTACATAGACAGGTTTCCTATGGCTACACCTTC
CAWSVHRQVSYGYTF
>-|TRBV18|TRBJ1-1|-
TGTGCCAGCTCACCACCGGGCAGTTTAAACACTGAAGCTTTCTTT
CASSPPGSLNTEAFF
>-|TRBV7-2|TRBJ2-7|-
TGTGCCAGCAGCTCTCCAGGGGCTAAGACGTACTTC
CASSSPGAKTYF
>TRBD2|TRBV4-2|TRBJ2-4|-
TGTGCCAGCAGCCAAGACCCCGGGACTAGCGGGTCTCTAGCCAAAAACATTCAGTACTTC
CASSQDPGTSGSLAKNIQYF
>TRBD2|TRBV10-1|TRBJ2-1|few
TGCGCCAGCAGAGGAACTAGCGGGAGGGCCTATGAGCAGTTCTTC
CASRGTSGRAYEQFF
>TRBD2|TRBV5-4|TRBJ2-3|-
TGTGCCAGCAGCAGCCCTCAGGCTAGCGGGAGGACAGATACGCAGTATTTT
CASSSPQASGRTDTQYF
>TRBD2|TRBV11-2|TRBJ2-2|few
TGTGCCAGCAGCAGCGGGAGTCTGGCCGGGGAGCTGTTTTTT
CASSSGSLAGELFF
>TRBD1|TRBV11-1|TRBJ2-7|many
TGTGCCAGCAGGGATACCGGGACAGGGGTCTACGAGCAGTACTTC
CASRDTGTGVYEQYF
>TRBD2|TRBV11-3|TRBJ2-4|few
TGTGCCAGCAGCTCACAGGGACTAGCGGGAGGGTTAGCCAAAAACATTCAGTACTTC
CASSSQGLAGGLAKNIQYF
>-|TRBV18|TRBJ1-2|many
TGTGCCAGCTCACCTAGTCGCAACTATGGCTACACCTTC
CASSPSRNYGYTF
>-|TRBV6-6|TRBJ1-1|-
TGTGCCAGCAGCGGCACAGGGCGGGACACTGAAGCTTTCTTT
CASSGTGRDTEAFF
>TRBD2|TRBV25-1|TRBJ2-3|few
TGTGCCAGCAGTGATAGCGGGAGGTCGACAGATACGCAGTATTTT
CASSDSGRSTDTQYF
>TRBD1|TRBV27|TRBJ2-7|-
TGTGCCAGCAGTTTATCTGGCAGGGGGCTATACGAGCAGTACTTC
CASSLSGRGLYEQYF
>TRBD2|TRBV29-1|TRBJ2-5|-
TGCAGCGTTCGAGGACTAGTGGGGGAGACCCAGTACTTC
CSVRGLVGETQYF
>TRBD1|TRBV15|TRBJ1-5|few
TGTGCCACCAGCAGAGAATTAGGACAGGGACATCAGCCCCAGCATTTT
CATSRELGQGHQPQHF
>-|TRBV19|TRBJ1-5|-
TGTGCCAGTAGGATTGGGAGAGGGCGGGGTCAGCCCCAGCATTTT
CASRIGRGRGQPQHF
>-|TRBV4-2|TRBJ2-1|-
TGTGCCAGCAGCCGTCAGCGGTACAATGAGCAGTTCTTC
CASSRQRYNEQFF
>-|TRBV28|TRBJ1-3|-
TGTGCCAGCAGTCCCCGGACGGGAACTGGAAACACCATATATTTT
CASSPRTGTGNTIYF
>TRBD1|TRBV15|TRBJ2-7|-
TGTGCCACCAGCAACGCAAAACAGGGGGCGGGGGACGAGCAGTACTTC
CATSNAKQGAGDEQYF
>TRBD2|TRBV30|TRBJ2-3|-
TGTGCCTGGAGTGTTGCTAGCGGGAGAGGAGATACGCAGTATTTT
CAWSVASGRGDTQYF
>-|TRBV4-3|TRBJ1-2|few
TGCGCCAGCAGCCAAGATCCCGGGAGAGGTGGCTACACCTTC
CASSQDPGRGGYTF
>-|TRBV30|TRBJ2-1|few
TGTGCCTGGACCCCAGGGATGACCTACAATGAGCAGTTCTTC
CAWTPGMTYNEQFF
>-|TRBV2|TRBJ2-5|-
TGTGCCACCTCCCCCCCGAGAAGAGAGACCCAGTACTTC
CATSPPRRETQYF
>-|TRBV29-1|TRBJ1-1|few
TGCAGCGTCACATATATGAACACTGAAGCTTTCTTT
CSVTYMNTEAFF
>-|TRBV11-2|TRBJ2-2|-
TGTGCCAGCAGCTTAGAGGGAGGACGGGAGCTGTTTTTT
CASSLEGGRELFF
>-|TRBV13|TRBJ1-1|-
TGTGCCAGCAGCGCACGGGGGGTAAACAAGAACACTGAAGCTTTCTTT
CASSARGVNKNTEAFF
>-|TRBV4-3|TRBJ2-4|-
TGCGCCAGCAGCCAAGATGGGCTAGCCAAAAACATTCAGTACTTC
CASSQDGLAKNIQYF
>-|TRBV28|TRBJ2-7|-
TGTGCCAGCAGGCCTCCACTGCACTACGAGCAGTACTTC
CASRPPLHYEQYF
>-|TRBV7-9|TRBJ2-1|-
TGTGCCAGCAGCTTAGTCCTCAATGAGCAGTTCTTC
CASSLVLNEQFF
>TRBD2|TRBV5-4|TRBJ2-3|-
TGTGCCAGCAGCTTGGGCGGGACTAGAGGAGATACGCAGTATTTT
CASSLGGTRGDTQYF
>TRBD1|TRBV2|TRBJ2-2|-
TGTGCCAGCAGTAAAGACAGGGTCGCCGGGGAGCTGTTTTTT
CASSKDRVAGELFF
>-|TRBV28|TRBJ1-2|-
TGTGCCAGCACCTCGGGTAACTATGGCTACACCTTC
CASTSGNYGYTF
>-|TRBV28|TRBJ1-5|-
TGTGCCAGCAGTCACCCCGGCAGGGTGAATCAGCCCCAGCATTTT
CASSHPGRVNQPQHF
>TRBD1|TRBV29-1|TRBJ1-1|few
TGCAGCGTCACGGGACAGGTCAACACTGAAGCTTTCTTT
CSVTGQVNTEAFF
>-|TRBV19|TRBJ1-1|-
TGTGCCAGTAGAGACAGGACTTTGAACACTGAAGCTTTCTTT
CASRDRTLNTEAFF
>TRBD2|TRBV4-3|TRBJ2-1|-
TGCGCCAGCAGCCAAGAAGCGGGAGCCTACAATGAGCAGTTCTTC
CASSQEAGAYNEQFF
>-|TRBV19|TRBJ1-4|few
TGTGCCAGTAGTTCCGGGACATTTAATGAAAAACTGTTTTTT
CASSSGTFNEKLFF
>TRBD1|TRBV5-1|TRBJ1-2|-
TGCGCCAGCAGCCTCAGACAGGGCGAGGATGGCTACACCTTC
CASSLRQGEDGYTF